The 2 T cell receptor beta chains below all came from one sample that was sequenced in a study of T cells of healthy individuals (dated by TCRdb to between 2018 and 2020). Library prep was done by 5' RACE. Sequencing instrument: Illumina MiSeq. TCRdb cleaned the public reads at Q25 with fastp, built clones with MiXCR and kept in-frame beta chains. Merged by CDR3 protein, the rows form single entries marked with the most common genes and DNA. This sample gives about 96,000 distinct CDR3 sequences in total; roughly 18% of them show up just once. The biggest ten clones account for roughly 6.1% of the sample. These receptors all stem from a human donor in good health.

Many counts were recorded for this clonotype. The chain recombines TRBV7-2 with TRBJ2-5; 7 positions match TRBD1. This CDR3 has 13 residues. The junction had 4 bases not matched to a gene; V was cut back by 4 bases and J by 5 bases. Looked up from germline, CDR1 is SGHTA and CDR2 is FQGNSA. The CDR3 here is CASSSQGQETQYF. The CDR3 DNA follows: TGTGCCAGCAGCTCGCAGGGACAGGAGACCCAGTACTTC.

This chain connects TRBV6-5 to TRBJ2-7; D might be TRBD1 or TRBD2, each matching 5 bases. Germline values: CDR1 MNHEY, CDR2 SVGAGI. V lost 0 bases and J lost 6, with 12 bases in between. The length of the CDR3 is 14 residues. CDR3 DNA: TGTGCCAGCAGTTACTCGAGGGGAACCGGCGAGCAGTACTTC. It encodes CASSYSRGTGEQYF.